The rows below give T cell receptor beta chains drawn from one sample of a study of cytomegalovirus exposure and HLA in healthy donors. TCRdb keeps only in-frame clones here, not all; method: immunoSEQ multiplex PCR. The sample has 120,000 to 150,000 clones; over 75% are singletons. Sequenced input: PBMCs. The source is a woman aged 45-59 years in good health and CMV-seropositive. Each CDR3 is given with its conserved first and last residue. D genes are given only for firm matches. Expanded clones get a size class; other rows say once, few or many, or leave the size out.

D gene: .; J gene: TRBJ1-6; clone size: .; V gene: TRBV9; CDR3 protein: CASSVQGMGYNSPLHF; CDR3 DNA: TGTGCCAGCAGCGTACAGGGAATGGGGTATAATTCACCCCTCCACTTT
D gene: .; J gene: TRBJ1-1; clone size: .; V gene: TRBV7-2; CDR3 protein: CASRLSSAGSTEAFF; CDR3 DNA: TGTGCCAGCAGACTTAGTTCTGCGGGGAGCACTGAAGCTTTCTTT
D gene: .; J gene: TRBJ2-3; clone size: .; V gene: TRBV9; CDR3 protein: CASTNTLGMTDTQYF; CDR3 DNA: TGTGCCAGCACCAACACTCTAGGCATGACAGATACGCAGTATTTT
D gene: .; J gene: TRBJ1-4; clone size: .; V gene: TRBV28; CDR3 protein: CASSSTTGDEKLFF; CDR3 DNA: TGTGCCAGCAGCAGTACAACCGGGGATGAAAAACTGTTTTTT
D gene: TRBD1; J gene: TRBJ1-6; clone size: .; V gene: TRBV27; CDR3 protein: CASSLQGQGFSPLHF; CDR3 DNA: TGTGCCAGCAGTTTACAGGGACAGGGCTTCTCACCCCTCCACTTT
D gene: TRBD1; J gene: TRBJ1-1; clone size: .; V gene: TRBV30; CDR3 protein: CAWRRGDRETEAFF; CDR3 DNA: TGTGCCTGGAGAAGGGGGGACAGGGAAACTGAAGCTTTCTTT
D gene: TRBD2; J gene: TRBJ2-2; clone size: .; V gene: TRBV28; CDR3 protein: CASSLLTSGGAGELFF; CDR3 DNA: TGTGCCAGCAGTTTATTGACTAGCGGGGGGGCCGGGGAGCTGTTTTTT
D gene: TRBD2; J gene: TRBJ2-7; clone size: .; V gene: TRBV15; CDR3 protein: CATSRDRASGGYEQYF; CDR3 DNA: TGTGCCACCAGCAGAGATAGGGCTAGCGGGGGATACGAGCAGTACTTC
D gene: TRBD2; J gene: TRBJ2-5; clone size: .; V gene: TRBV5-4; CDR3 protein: CASSTRLAIQETQYF; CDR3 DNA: TGTGCCAGCAGCACCCGACTAGCCATCCAAGAGACCCAGTACTTC
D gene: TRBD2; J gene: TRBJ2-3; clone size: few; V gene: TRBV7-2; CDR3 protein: CASSQSSGGGGDTQYF; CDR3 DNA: TGTGCCAGCAGCCAGAGTAGCGGGGGGGGAGGGGATACGCAGTATTTT
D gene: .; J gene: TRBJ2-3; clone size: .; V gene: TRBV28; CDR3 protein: CASRGGPGTDTQYF; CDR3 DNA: TGTGCCAGCAGAGGGGGACCTGGCACAGATACGCAGTATTTT
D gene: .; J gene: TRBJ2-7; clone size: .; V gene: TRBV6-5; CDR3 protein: CASSARTVLGEQYF; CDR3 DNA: TGTGCCAGCAGTGCCCGGACAGTCTTGGGGGAGCAGTACTTC
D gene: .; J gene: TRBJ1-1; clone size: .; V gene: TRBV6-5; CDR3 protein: CASSYRDKPTEAFF; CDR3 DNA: TGTGCCAGCAGTTACCGGGACAAGCCCACTGAAGCTTTCTTT
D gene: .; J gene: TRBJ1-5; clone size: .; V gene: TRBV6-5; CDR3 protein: CASSLFNGPQHF; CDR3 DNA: TGTGCCAGCAGCCTGTTTAACGGGCCCCAGCATTTT
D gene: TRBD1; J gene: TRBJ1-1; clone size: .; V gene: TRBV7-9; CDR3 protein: CASSLEPGQGFTEAFF; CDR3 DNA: TGTGCCAGCAGCTTAGAACCGGGACAGGGCTTCACTGAAGCTTTCTTT
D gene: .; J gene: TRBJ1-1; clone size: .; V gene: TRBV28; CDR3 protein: CASRSGNTEAFF; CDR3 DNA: TGTGCCAGCAGAAGCGGGAACACTGAAGCTTTCTTT
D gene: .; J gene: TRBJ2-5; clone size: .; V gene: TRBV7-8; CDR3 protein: CASSLGGGTQYF; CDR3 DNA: TGTGCCAGCAGCTTAGGTGGAGGGACCCAGTACTTC
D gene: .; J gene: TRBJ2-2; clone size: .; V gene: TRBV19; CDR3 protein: CASSQGQLNTGELFF; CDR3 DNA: TGTGCCAGTAGTCAAGGACAGCTTAACACCGGGGAGCTGTTTTTT
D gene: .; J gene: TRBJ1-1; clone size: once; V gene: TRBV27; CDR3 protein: CASSPVWGGGNTEAFF; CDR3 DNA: TGTGCCAGCAGCCCAGTTTGGGGGGGCGGGAACACTGAAGCTTTCTTT
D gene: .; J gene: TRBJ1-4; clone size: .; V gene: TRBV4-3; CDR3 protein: CASSPKKGGTRKLFF; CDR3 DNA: TGCGCCAGCAGCCCAAAGAAGGGAGGGACCAGAAAACTGTTTTTT
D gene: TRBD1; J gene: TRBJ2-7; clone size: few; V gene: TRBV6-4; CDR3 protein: CASSEGQGGYYEQYF; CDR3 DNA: TGTGCCAGCAGTGAGGGACAGGGGGGCTACTACGAGCAGTACTTC
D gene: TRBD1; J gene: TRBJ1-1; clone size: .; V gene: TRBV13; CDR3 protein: CASSSYRGGGRTEAFF; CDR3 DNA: TGTGCCAGCAGTTCATACAGGGGTGGGGGTCGGACTGAAGCTTTCTTT
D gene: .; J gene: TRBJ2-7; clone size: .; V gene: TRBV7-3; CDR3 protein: CASSSGTGYEQYF; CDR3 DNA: TGTGCCAGCAGCTCCGGGACTGGCTACGAGCAGTACTTC
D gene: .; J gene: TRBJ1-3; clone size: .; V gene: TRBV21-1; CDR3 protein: CASSKALKQVRSGNTIYF; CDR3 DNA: TGTGCCAGCAGCAAAGCGCTGAAACAGGTTCGCTCTGGAAACACCATATATTTT
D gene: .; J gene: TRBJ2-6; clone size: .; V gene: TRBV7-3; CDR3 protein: CASSLILAGANVLTF; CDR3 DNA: TGTGCCAGCAGTTTAATCCTTGCTGGGGCCAACGTCCTGACTTTC
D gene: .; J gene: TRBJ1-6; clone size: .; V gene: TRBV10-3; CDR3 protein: CAISGVVNSPLHF; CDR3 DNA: TGTGCCATCTCCGGGGTTGTGAATTCACCCCTCCACTTT
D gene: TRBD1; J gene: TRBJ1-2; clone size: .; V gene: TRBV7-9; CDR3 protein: CASSSALTGVNGYTF; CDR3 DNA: TGTGCCAGCAGCTCCGCCCTGACAGGGGTTAATGGCTACACCTTC
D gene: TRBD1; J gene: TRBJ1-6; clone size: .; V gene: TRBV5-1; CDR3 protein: CASSPDAGQSFSPLHF; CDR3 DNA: TGCGCCAGCAGCCCGGATGCGGGACAGAGTTTTTCACCCCTCCACTTT
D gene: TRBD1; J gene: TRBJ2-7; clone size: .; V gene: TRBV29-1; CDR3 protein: CSGGTGGSYEQYF; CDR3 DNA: TGCAGCGGGGGGACAGGGGGGTCCTACGAGCAGTACTTC
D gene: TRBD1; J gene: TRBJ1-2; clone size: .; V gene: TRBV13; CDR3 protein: CASSIRTGIYGYTF; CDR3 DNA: TGTGCCAGCAGCATTAGGACAGGAATTTATGGCTACACCTTC
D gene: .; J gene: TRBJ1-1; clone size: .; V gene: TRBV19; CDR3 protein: CASSIGQGLMNTEAFF; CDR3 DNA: TGTGCCAGTAGTATAGGGCAGGGGCTCATGAACACTGAAGCTTTCTTT
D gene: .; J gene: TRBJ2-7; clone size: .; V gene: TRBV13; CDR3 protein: CASSFDTGEQYF; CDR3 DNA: TGTGCCAGCAGCTTCGACACCGGCGAGCAGTACTTC
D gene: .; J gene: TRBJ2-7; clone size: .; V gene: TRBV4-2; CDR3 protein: CASSQEEQGPYEQYF; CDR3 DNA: TGTGCCAGCAGCCAAGAAGAACAGGGTCCCTACGAGCAGTACTTC
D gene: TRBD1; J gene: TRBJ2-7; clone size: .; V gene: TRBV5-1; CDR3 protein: CASSLDGTGAYEQYF; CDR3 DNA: TGCGCCAGCAGCTTGGACGGGACAGGAGCGTACGAGCAGTACTTC
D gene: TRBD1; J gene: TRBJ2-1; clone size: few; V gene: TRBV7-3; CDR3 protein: CASSLQGAVNEQFF; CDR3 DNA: TGTGCCAGCAGCTTACAGGGGGCGGTGAATGAGCAGTTCTTC
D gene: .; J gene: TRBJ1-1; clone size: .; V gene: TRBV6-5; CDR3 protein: CASTSSGVTEAFF; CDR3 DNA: TGTGCCAGCACTTCATCGGGGGTTACTGAAGCTTTCTTT
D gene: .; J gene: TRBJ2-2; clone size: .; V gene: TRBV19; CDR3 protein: CASSTPGDTGELFF; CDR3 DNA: TGTGCCAGTAGTACCCCAGGGGACACCGGGGAGCTGTTTTTT
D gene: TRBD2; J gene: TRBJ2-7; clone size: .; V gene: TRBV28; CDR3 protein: CASKPRGGLAYEQYF; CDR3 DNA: TGTGCCAGCAAGCCCCGGGGGGGGCTTGCCTACGAGCAGTACTTC
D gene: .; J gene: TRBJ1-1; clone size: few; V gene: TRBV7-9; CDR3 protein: CASSLDRGYSNTEAFF; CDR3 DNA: TGTGCCAGCAGCTTAGATCGGGGGTATTCGAACACTGAAGCTTTCTTT
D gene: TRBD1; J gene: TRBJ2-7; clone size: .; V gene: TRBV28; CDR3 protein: CASSLSGQNTYEQYF; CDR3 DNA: TGTGCCAGCAGTTTATCGGGACAGAATACCTACGAGCAGTACTTC
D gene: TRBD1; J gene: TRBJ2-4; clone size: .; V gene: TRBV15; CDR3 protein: CATSRGGQGTAKNIQYF; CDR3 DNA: TGTGCCACCAGCAGAGGAGGACAGGGGACGGCCAAAAACATTCAGTACTTC
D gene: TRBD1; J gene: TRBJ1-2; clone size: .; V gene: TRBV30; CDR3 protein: CAWSPPGQLYGYTF; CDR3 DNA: TGTGCCTGGAGTCCACCGGGACAGCTCTATGGCTACACCTTC
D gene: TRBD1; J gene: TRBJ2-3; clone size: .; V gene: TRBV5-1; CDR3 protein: CASSLTGGADTQYF; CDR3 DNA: TGCGCCAGCAGCTTGACAGGGGGCGCAGATACGCAGTATTTT
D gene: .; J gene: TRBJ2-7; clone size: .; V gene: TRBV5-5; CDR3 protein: CASSLGLGGQGLYEQYF; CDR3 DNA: TGTGCCAGCAGCTTGGGGTTAGGGGGACAAGGCCTCTACGAGCAGTACTTC
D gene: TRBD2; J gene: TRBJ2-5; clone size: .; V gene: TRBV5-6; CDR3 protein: CASSLLAGHPLEETQYF; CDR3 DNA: TGTGCCAGCAGCTTACTAGCGGGGCATCCATTAGAAGAGACCCAGTACTTC
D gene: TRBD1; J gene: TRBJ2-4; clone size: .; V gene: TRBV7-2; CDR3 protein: CASSDTGEAKNIQYF; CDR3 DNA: TGTGCCAGCAGCGATACAGGGGAGGCCAAAAACATTCAGTACTTC